This T cell receptor (beta chain) was sequenced during a study of graft-versus-host responses after intestinal transplantation. The study's findings and limits: Patients who carried graft-donor T cell macrochimerism also had high graft-versus-host to host-versus-graft clonal ratios in their allografts.

Repertoires were generated with immunoSEQ multiplex PCR, while TCRdb's copy carries only in-frame clones and drops some. The sample includes some 77,000 clones, 80% to 95% seen only once; the top ten take approximately 0.73%. Worth noting for this clone: Antigen unknown.

Germline values: CDR1 MDHEN, CDR2 SYDVKM. CDR3 size: 16 residues. Trimming took 4 bases from V and 2 from J, leaving 17 bases between them. This TCR was recovered from a human patient who received an intestinal transplant, so some T cells may come from the graft donor. The chain uses TRBV28 and TRBJ1-1; possible D gene TRBD1, 6 bases. The starting material was PBMCs, obtained 98 days after intestinal transplantation. Written as DNA, the CDR3 is TGTGCCAGCAGTTCCCCCACCACGGGGGGCAACACTGAAGCTTTCTTT. As protein: CASSSPTTGGNTEAFF.